The sequence of this T cell receptor (beta chain) was determined in a study of molecular identifiers for immune sequencing clone quantification. Findings of the study overall: Highly expanded clone sizes could be underestimated by identical TCR molecules that share a barcode.

Preparation of naive CD8 libraries involved roughly 18,000 to 1,100,000 sorted cells and 10%, 30% or 50% RNA. The authors gated naive CD8 T cells as CD8+CD4-CCR7+CD45RA+ for sorting. This clonotype was seen a handful of times. The antigen remains unidentified. TCRdb independently ran MiXCR on the PCR reads; one entry per CDR3 protein. The sample lists 460,000 or so distinct CDR3 sequences, 20% to 25% occurring once. The CDR3 is 16 residues long. CDR1 is KGHSH, CDR2 LQKENI, per germline. V dropped 2 bases and J dropped 2; count of bases not matched to a gene: 7. The chain couples TRBV18 to TRBJ2-7; 9 nucleotides agree with TRBD2. The source material was naive CD8+ T cells from blood, with Jurkat cell RNA spiked in. The subset here: FACS-sorted CD8+CD4-CCR7+CD45RA+ naive T cells. This clonotype was sampled from a human donor in good health. Some libraries in this study had Jurkat cell RNA spiked in. This chain's CDR3 is CASSPNGTSSTYEQYF. CDR3 nucleotide sequence: TGTGCCAGCTCACCAAACGGGACTAGCTCGACCTACGAGCAGTACTTC.